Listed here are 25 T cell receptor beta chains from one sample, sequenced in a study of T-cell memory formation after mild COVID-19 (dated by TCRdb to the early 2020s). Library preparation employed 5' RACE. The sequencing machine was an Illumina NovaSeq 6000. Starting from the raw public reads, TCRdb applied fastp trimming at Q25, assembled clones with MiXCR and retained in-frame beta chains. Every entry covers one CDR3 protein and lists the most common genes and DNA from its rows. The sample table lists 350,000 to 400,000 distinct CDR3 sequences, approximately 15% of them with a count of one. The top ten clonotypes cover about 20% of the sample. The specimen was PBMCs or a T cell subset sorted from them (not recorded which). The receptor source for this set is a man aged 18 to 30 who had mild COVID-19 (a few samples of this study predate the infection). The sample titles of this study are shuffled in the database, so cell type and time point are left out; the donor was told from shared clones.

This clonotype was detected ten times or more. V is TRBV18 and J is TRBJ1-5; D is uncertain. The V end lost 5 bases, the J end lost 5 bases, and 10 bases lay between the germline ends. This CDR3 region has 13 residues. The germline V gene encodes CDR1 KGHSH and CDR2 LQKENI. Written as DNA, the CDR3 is TGTGCCAGCTCAACATGGCCCGATCAGCCCCAGCATTTT. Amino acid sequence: CASSTWPDQPQHF.

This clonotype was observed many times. This CDR3 is CASSTTGLGETQYF. CDR3 nucleotide sequence: TGTGCCAGCAGCACGACAGGGCTGGGGGAGACCCAGTACTTC. J is TRBJ2-5 and V is TRBV5-6; 7 bases are shared with TRBD1. This CDR3 spans 14 amino acids. CDR1 is SGHDT, CDR2 YYEEEE, per germline. J lost 5 bases, V lost 4 bases, and 8 bases had no gene match.

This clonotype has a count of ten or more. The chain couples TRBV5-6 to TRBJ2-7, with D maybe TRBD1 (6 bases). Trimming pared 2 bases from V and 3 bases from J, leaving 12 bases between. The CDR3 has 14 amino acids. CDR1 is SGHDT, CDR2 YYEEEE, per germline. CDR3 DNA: TGTGCCAGCAGCTTCGAGACAGGACGCTACGAGCAGTACGTC. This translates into CASSFETGRYEQYV.

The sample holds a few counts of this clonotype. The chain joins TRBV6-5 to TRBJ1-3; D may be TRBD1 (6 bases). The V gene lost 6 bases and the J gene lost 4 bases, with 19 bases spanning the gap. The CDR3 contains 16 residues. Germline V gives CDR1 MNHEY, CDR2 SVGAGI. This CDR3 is CASSRLIVTGGNTIYF. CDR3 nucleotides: TGTGCCAGCAGCCGCCTAATTGTGACAGGCGGAAACACCATATATTTT.

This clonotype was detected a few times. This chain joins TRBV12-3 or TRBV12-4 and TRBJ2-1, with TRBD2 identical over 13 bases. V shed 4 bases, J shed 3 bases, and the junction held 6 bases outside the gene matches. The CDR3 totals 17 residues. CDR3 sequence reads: CASSSGLAGANYNEQFF. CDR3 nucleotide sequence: TGTGCCAGCAGTTCTGGACTAGCGGGGGCAAACTACAATGAGCAGTTCTTC.

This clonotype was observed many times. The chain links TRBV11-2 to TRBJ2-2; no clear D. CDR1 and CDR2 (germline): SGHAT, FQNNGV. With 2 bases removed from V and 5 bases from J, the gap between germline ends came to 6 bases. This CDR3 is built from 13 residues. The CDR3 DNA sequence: TGTGCCAGCAGCTTACGGGCAACCGGGGAGCTGTTTTTT. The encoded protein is CASSLRATGELFF.

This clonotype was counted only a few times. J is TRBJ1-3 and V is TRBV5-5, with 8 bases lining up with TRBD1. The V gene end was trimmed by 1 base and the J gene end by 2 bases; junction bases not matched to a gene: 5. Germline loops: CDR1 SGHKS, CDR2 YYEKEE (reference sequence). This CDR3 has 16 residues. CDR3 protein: CASSLLQGGAGNTIYF. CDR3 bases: TGTGCCAGCAGCTTGCTACAGGGGGGCGCTGGAAACACCATATATTTT.

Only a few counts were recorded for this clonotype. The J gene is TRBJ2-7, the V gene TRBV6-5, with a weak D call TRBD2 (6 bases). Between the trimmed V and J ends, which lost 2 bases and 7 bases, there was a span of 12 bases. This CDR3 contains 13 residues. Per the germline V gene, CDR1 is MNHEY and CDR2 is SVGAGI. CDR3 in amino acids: CASSYDGRGEQYV. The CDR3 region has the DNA TGTGCCAGCAGTTACGACGGCCGGGGGGAGCAGTACGTC.

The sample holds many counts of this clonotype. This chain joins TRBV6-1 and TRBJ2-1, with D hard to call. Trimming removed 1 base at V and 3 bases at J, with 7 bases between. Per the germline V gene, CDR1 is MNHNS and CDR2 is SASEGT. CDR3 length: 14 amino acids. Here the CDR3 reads CASSEEGIYNEQFF. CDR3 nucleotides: TGTGCCAGCAGTGAAGAAGGCATCTACAATGAGCAGTTCTTC.

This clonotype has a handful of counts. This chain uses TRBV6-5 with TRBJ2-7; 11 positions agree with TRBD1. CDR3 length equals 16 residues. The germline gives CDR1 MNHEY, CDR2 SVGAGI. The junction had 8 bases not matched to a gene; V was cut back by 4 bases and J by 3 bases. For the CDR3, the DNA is TGTGCCAGCAGTTCTCCTAAAGGGACAGGGGGCTACGAGCAGTACTTC. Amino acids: CASSSPKGTGGYEQYF.

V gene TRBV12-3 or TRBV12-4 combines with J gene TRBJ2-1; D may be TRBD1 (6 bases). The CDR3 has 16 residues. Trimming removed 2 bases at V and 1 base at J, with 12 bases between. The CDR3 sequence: CASSLRVQGSYNEQFF. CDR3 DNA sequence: TGTGCCAGCAGTTTAAGGGTACAGGGTTCCTACAATGAGCAGTTCTTC.

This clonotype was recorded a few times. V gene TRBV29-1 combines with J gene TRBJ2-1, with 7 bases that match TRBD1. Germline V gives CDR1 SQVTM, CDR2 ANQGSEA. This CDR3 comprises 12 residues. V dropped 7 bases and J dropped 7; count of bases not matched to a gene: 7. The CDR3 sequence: CSADRAGNEQFF. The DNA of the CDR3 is TGCAGCGCCGACAGGGCAGGAAATGAGCAGTTCTTC.

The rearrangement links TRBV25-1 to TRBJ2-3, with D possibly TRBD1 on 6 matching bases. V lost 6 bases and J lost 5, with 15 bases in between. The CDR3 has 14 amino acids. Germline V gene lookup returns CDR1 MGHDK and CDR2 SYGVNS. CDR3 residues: CASRGETGLDTQYF. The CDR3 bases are TGTGCCAGCAGAGGCGAGACAGGTTTAGATACGCAGTATTTT.

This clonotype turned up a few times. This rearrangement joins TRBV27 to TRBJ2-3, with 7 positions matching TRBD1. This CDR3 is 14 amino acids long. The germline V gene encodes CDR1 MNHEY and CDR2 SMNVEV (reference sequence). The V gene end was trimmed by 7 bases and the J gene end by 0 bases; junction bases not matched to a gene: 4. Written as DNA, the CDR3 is TGTGCCAGCATCCGGACAGGTAGCACAGATACGCAGTATTTT. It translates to CASIRTGSTDTQYF.

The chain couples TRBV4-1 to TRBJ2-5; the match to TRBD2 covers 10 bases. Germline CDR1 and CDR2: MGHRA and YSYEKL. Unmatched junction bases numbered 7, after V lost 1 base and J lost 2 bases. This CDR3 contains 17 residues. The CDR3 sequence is CASSQVGLAATQETQYF. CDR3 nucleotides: TGCGCCAGCAGCCAAGTAGGACTAGCGGCTACACAAGAGACCCAGTACTTC.

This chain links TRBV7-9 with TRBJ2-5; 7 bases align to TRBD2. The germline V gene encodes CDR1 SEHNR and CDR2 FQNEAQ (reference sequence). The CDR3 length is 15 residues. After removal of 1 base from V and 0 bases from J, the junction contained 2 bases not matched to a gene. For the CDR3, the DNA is TGTGCCAGCAGCTTAGGGCTAGCGGACCAAGAGACCCAGTACTTC. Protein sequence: CASSLGLADQETQYF.

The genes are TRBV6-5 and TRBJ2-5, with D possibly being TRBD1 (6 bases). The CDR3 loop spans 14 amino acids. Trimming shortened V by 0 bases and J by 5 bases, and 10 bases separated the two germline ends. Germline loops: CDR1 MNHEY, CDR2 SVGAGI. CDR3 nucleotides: TGTGCCAGCAGTTACTCGCCAGGGGAGGAGACCCAGTACTTC. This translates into CASSYSPGEETQYF.

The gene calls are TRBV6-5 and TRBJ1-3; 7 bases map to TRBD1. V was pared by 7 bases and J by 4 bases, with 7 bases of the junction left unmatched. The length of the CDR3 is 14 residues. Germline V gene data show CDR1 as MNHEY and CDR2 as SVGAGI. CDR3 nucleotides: TGTGCCAGCACCCCCAGGGGGGGCGGAAACACCATATATTTT. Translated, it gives CASTPRGGGNTIYF.

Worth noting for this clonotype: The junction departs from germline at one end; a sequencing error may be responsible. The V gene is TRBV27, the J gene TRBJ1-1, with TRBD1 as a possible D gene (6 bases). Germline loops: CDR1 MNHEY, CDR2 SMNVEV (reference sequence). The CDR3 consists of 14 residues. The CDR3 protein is CSSSYDRMNTEAFF. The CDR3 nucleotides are TGTTCCAGCAGTTATGACAGGATGAACACTGAAGCTTTCTTT.

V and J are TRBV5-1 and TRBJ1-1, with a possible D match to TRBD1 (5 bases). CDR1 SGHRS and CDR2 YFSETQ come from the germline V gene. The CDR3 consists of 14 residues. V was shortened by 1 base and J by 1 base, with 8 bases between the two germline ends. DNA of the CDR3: TGCGCCAGCAGCTTGCGGACATCGAACACTGAAGCTTTCTTT. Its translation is CASSLRTSNTEAFF.

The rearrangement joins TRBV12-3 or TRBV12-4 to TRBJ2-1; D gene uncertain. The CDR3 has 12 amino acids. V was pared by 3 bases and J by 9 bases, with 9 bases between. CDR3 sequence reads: CASSFMVVEQFF. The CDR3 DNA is TGTGCCAGCAGTTTCATGGTGGTTGAGCAGTTCTTC.

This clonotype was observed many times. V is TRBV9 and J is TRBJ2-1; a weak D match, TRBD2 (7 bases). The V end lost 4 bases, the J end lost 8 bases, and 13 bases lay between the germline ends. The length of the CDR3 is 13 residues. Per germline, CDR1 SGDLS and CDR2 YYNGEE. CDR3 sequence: CASSSEGGYEQFF. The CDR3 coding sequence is TGTGCCAGCAGCTCAGAGGGGGGGTATGAGCAGTTCTTC.

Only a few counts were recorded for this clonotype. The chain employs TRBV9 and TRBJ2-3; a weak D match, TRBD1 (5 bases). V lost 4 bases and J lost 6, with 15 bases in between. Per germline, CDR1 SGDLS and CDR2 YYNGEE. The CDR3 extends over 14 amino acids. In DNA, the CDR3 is TGTGCCAGCAGCATCCGGACATTACAGGATACGCAGTATTTT. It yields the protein CASSIRTLQDTQYF. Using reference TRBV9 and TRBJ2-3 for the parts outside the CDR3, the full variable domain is DSGVTQTPKHLITATGQRVTLRCSPRSGDLSVYWYQQSLDQGLQFLIQYYNGEERAKGNILERFSAQQFPDLHSELNLSSLELGDSALYFCASSIRTLQDTQYFGPGTRLTVL.

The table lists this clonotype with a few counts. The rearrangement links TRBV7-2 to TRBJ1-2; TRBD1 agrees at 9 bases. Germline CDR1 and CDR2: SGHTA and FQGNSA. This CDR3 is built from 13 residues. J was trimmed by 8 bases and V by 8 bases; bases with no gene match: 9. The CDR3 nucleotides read TGTGCCAGCCACCCCGGGACAGGGAGAGGCTACACCTTC. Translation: CASHPGTGRGYTF.

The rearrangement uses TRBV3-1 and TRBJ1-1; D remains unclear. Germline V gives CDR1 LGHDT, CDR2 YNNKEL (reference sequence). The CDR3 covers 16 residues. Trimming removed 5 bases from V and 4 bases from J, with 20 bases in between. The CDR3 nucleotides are TGTGCCAGCAGCTTTTACCTAACCCTCAAGGGCACTGAAGCTTTCTTT. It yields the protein CASSFYLTLKGTEAFF.